The clone carrying this TCR beta chain was seen more than once but under ten times. The CDR3 is made up of 15 amino acids. CDR1 is MNHEY, CDR2 SMNVEV, per germline (reference sequence). Trimming at V came to 6 bases and at J to 2 bases, leaving 7 bases not matched to a gene. Profiling relied on immunoSEQ multiplex PCR, and the TCRdb table lists in-frame clones only, not all of them. Altogether 300,000 or so clones are present, more than 75% being singletons, with the ten largest covering approximately 0.93%. Those who participated ranged in age from 18 to 89 years and resided in 20 to 30 US areas. This specimen comes from a study of blood T cell repertoires in COVID-19. Looking at the study overall: In each case, the material was cDNA or gDNA derived from T cells, B-cell-depleted T cells, or PBMCs.

The chain carries TRBV27 and TRBJ2-7; 10 bases line up with TRBD2. This TCR was sampled from a woman aged 25-40 years who had recovered from COVID-19. Material: PBMCs or T cells enriched from blood (not recorded which). The chain's CDR3 is CASRIGLAVTYEQYF. The CDR3, as DNA: TGTGCCAGCAGAATCGGACTAGCGGTAACCTACGAGCAGTACTTC.